This TCR beta chain was recovered during a study of persistence of HIV-infected CD4 T cells. Study at large: Donors were ART-treated; their CMV- and Gag-responding CD4+ T cells were isolated. Study-level points and caveats: Degenerate expanded CDR3beta sequences were enriched among CMV- and Gag-responding cells.

Comment on this clone: Its specificity is unknown.

The libraries were made with immunoSEQ version 4 in survey mode. TCRdb's table, derived via immunoSEQ multiplex PCR, lists solely in-frame clones and lacks some. Among more than 30,000 clones listed, more than 75% were seen once. Cells were stimulated with CMV-infected fibroblast lysates at 10 ug/mL. Memory cells lacking CD40L and CD69 with high CD45RO were sorted. Anti-CD28/CD49d costimulation, CD40-blocking antibody and enfuvirtide were given to CD8-depleted PBMCs for about 17 hours. This CDR3 is 16 amino acids long. Germline CDR1 is MNHNY and CDR2 is SVGAGI (reference sequence). Trimming took 6 bases from V and 2 from J, leaving 14 bases between them.

The rearrangement links TRBV6-6 to TRBJ2-6; no clear D. The material sequenced was CD4+ T cells sorted from PBMCs after 18-hour stimulation, taken from a patient who received antiretroviral therapy. The clonotype was recovered from an adult woman with HIV who was CMV-seropositive. This CDR3 reads CASSHPTGTGANVLTF. The CDR3 DNA reads TGTGCCAGCAGCCACCCCACGGGTACTGGGGCCAACGTCCTGACTTTC.